This TCR beta chain was captured by sequencing in a study of identical twins' blood T cells. TCRdb itself ran the 5' RACE reads through MiXCR, one entry per CDR3 protein. Of 350,000 to 450,000 distinct CDR3 sequences in the sample, over 25% were seen once. The clonotype was recovered from a woman aged 18 to 55 in good health. Source material: PBMCs.

The CDR3 reads CASSYWTGTENYGYTF. DNA for the CDR3: TGTGCCAGCAGTTACTGGACCGGGACAGAGAACTATGGCTACACCTTC. V is TRBV6-6 and J is TRBJ1-2; TRBD1 matches 7 bases. Germline-derived CDR1 and CDR2 are MNHNY and SVGAGI (reference sequence). V was clipped by 1 base and J by 2 bases; unmatched bases: 7. CDR3 length equals 16 residues.